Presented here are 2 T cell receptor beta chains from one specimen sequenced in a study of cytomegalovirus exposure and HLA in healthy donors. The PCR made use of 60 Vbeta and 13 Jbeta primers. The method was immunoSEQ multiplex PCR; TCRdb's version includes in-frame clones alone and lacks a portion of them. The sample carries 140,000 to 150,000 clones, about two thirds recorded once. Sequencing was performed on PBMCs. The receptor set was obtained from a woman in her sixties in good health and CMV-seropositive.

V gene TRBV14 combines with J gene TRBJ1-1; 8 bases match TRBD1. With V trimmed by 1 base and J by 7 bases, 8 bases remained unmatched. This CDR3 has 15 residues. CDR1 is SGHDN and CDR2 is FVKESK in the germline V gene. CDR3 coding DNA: TGTGCCAGCAGCCAAGGTGTCAGGGGGACAGGTGAAGCTTTCTTT. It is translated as CASSQGVRGTGEAFF.

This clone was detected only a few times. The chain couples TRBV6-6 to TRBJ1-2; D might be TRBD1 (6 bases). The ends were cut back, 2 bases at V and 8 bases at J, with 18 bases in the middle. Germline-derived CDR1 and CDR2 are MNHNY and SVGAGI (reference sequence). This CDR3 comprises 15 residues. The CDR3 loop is CASSYNRAGMEGYTF. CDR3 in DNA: TGTGCCAGCAGTTACAACAGGGCTGGAATGGAGGGCTACACCTTC.